This is a list of T cell receptor beta chains from one sample in a study of T cell changes during pregnancy in multiple sclerosis. Method: immunoSEQ multiplex PCR; TCRdb's copy keeps in-frame clones and lacks some. The table has about 70,000 clones, 94% seen once; the top ten hold 0.5% to 0.65%. The sample was peripheral blood, taken in the third trimester of pregnancy. These receptor sequences come from a female donor with multiple sclerosis, enrolled in a pregnancy study. CDR3s include the opening cysteine and the closing phenylalanine or tryptophan. The D gene is left open where the match is weak. Clone size, where shown, is once, few, many, or a class for clones that have expanded.

size	D	V	J	CDR3	DNA
once	TRBD1	TRBV6-5	TRBJ2-1	CASRGTGPNEQFF	TGTGCCAGCAGAGGGACAGGGCCCAATGAGCAGTTCTTC
once	NA	TRBV30	TRBJ2-7	CAWRNPRQSRTYEQYF	TGTGCCTGGAGGAACCCTCGACAGTCCCGCACCTACGAGCAGTACTTC
NA	TRBD2	TRBV10-3	TRBJ2-3	CAIRPGLAGPTDTQYF	TGTGCCATCAGACCGGGACTAGCGGGGCCCACAGATACGCAGTATTTT
NA	NA	TRBV11-3	TRBJ1-1	CASSSRRGEAFF	TGTGCCAGCAGCTCCCGTCGGGGTGAAGCTTTCTTT
NA	TRBD2	TRBV9	TRBJ2-2	CASSVERGAVSGELFF	TGTGCCAGCAGCGTAGAGCGGGGGGCAGTTTCCGGGGAGCTGTTTTTT
NA	NA	TRBV18	TRBJ1-1	CASSPRFGTDRIQENTEAFF	TGTGCCAGCTCACCTCGGTTTGGAACAGACCGAATTCAGGAAAACACTGAAGCTTTCTTT
NA	NA	TRBV7-9	TRBJ1-2	CASSFYSNYGYTF	TGTGCCAGCAGCTTTTACAGTAACTATGGCTACACCTTC
NA	NA	TRBV11-2	TRBJ1-3	CASSLDGEERNTIYF	TGTGCCAGCAGCTTAGACGGGGAAGAGAGAAACACCATATATTTT
NA	TRBD2	TRBV9	TRBJ2-3	CASSGGSGRTSRGTDTQYF	TGTGCCAGCAGCGGTGGATCGGGTCGGACTAGCCGGGGCACAGATACGCAGTATTTT
NA	NA	TRBV11-3	TRBJ2-2	CASSFTNTGELFF	TGTGCCAGCAGCTTTACAAACACCGGGGAGCTGTTTTTT
NA	NA	TRBV9	TRBJ1-2	CASSMDDRSTYGYTF	TGTGCCAGCAGCATGGACGACAGGTCCACCTATGGCTACACCTTC
once	NA	TRBV6-6	TRBJ1-1	CASGWGRNTEAFF	TGTGCCAGCGGCTGGGGCAGGAACACTGAAGCTTTCTTT
once	NA	TRBV7-9	TRBJ2-3	CASSFTVTGDTQYF	TGTGCCAGCAGCTTTACTGTGACTGGAGATACGCAGTATTTT
NA	NA	TRBV7-3	TRBJ2-1	CASSLKRGVVGAGSINEQFF	TGTGCCAGCAGCTTAAAGAGGGGGGTTGTCGGAGCGGGGTCTATAAATGAGCAGTTCTTC
NA	TRBD1	TRBV5-5	TRBJ2-7	CASSPGQGKSWYEQYF	TGTGCCAGCAGCCCTGGACAGGGAAAAAGCTGGTACGAGCAGTACTTC
NA	TRBD1	TRBV2	TRBJ1-5	CASRLPGGPNQPQHF	TGTGCCAGCAGACTCCCAGGGGGCCCCAATCAGCCCCAGCATTTT
once	TRBD2	TRBV11-3	TRBJ2-7	CASSREGVLDEQYF	TGTGCCAGCTCGAGGGAGGGCGTGCTCGACGAGCAGTACTTC
once	NA	TRBV5-6	TRBJ2-7	CASSLGTADYHYEQYF	TGTGCCAGCAGCCTCGGGACCGCGGACTACCACTACGAGCAGTACTTC
NA	NA	TRBV15	TRBJ2-5	CATSRENGGYQETQYF	TGTGCCACCAGCAGAGAAAATGGGGGGTACCAAGAGACCCAGTACTTC
once	NA	TRBV6-6	TRBJ2-3	CASMMLADTQYF	TGTGCCAGCATGATGTTGGCCGATACGCAGTATTTT
NA	NA	TRBV16	TRBJ1-4	CASSPRPKLSQNEKLFF	TGTGCCAGCAGCCCGCGGCCCAAGTTGAGTCAGAATGAAAAACTGTTTTTT
NA	TRBD2	TRBV5-1	TRBJ2-1	CASSFATGGSYNEQFF	TGCGCCAGCAGCTTCGCAACGGGGGGGAGCTACAATGAGCAGTTCTTC
NA	NA	TRBV5-1	TRBJ2-3	CASSLLGWDTQYF	TGCGCCAGCAGCTTGCTGGGCTGGGATACGCAGTATTTT
NA	NA	TRBV19	TRBJ1-1	CASLPGKGRGDMNTEAFF	TGTGCCAGTTTGCCCGGGAAGGGCAGAGGGGACATGAACACTGAAGCTTTCTTT
NA	TRBD1	TRBV4-3	TRBJ1-2	CASSQATGGPNYGYTF	TGCGCCAGCAGCCAAGCGACAGGGGGCCCCAACTATGGCTACACCTTC
NA	NA	TRBV4-3	TRBJ1-4	CASSQDESANEKLFF	TGCGCCAGCAGCCAAGACGAATCGGCTAATGAAAAACTGTTTTTT
NA	NA	TRBV4-2	TRBJ2-3	CASSQDLETQYF	TGTGCCAGCAGCCAAGATCTAGAAACGCAGTATTTT
NA	TRBD2	TRBV7-3	TRBJ2-2	CASSLNAALAAGELFF	TGTGCCAGCAGCTTAAACGCGGCACTAGCGGCCGGGGAGCTGTTTTTT
NA	NA	TRBV29-1	TRBJ2-2	CSVGAGPTTGELFF	TGCAGCGTTGGAGCAGGGCCTACCACCGGGGAGCTGTTTTTT
few	TRBD2	TRBV9	TRBJ2-1	CASSGLAGVGDNEQFF	TGTGCCAGCAGCGGACTAGCGGGGGTAGGAGACAATGAGCAGTTCTTC
NA	TRBD2	TRBV4-2	TRBJ2-2	CASSHVTGGLAVDGELFF	TGTGCCAGCAGCCACGTTACAGGCGGACTAGCTGTTGACGGGGAGCTGTTTTTT
NA	TRBD1	TRBV19	TRBJ1-5	CASRLQGWDISNQPQHF	TGTGCCAGTAGACTACAGGGGTGGGACATTAGCAATCAGCCCCAGCATTTT
NA	TRBD1	TRBV6-1	TRBJ2-3	CASSDGQGADTQYF	TGTGCCAGCAGTGACGGACAGGGGGCAGATACGCAGTATTTT
NA	NA	TRBV25-1	TRBJ1-2	CASSEPPQGVTF	TGTGCCAGCAGTGAACCCCCGCAGGGCGTCACCTTC
NA	TRBD2	TRBV6-5	TRBJ2-1	CASSPTSGDYNEQFF	TGTGCCAGCAGTCCAACTAGCGGAGACTACAATGAGCAGTTCTTC
NA	TRBD2	TRBV7-6	TRBJ2-5	CASSLLAAKETQYF	TGTGCCAGCAGCTTGCTAGCGGCGAAAGAGACCCAGTACTTC
NA	TRBD1	TRBV2	TRBJ1-6	CASSVRGLNSPLHF	TGTGCCAGCAGTGTCAGGGGGCTGAATTCACCCCTCCACTTT
NA	NA	TRBV5-1	TRBJ1-1	CASSLTSLHTEAFF	TGCGCCAGCAGCTTGACAAGTCTCCACACTGAAGCTTTCTTT
NA	TRBD1	TRBV7-2	TRBJ2-7	CASSIKTGDYEQYF	TGTGCCAGCAGCATAAAGACAGGGGACTACGAGCAGTACTTC
NA	TRBD1	TRBV9	TRBJ1-2	CASTGDSYGYTF	TGTGCCAGCACCGGGGACAGCTATGGCTACACCTTC
NA	NA	TRBV11-2	TRBJ1-6	CASSYQGNSPLHF	TGTGCCAGCAGCTACCAGGGAAATTCACCCCTCCACTTT
NA	NA	TRBV5-1	TRBJ2-7	CASSFNTGSYEQYF	TGCGCCAGCAGCTTTAACACAGGGAGCTACGAGCAGTACTTC
NA	NA	TRBV19	TRBJ1-6	CASTQGPDNSPLHF	TGTGCCAGTACCCAGGGGCCAGATAATTCACCCCTCCACTTT
NA	NA	TRBV27	TRBJ1-4	CASRLKLGAANEKLFF	TGTGCCAGCAGACTCAAACTGGGGGCAGCCAATGAAAAACTGTTTTTT
NA	NA	TRBV7-2	TRBJ2-5	CASSLAPQRWETQYF	TGTGCCAGCAGCTTAGCGCCCCAGCGGTGGGAGACCCAGTACTTC
few	NA	TRBV28	TRBJ1-1	CASAVNTEAFF	TGTGCCAGTGCAGTGAACACTGAAGCTTTCTTT
NA	TRBD1	TRBV25-1	TRBJ1-2	CASSGQGVGKDYGYTF	TGTGCCAGCAGTGGACAGGGGGTAGGAAAGGACTATGGCTACACCTTC
NA	NA	TRBV15	TRBJ1-2	CATSRDPQRNYGYTF	TGTGCCACCAGCAGAGATCCCCAGCGTAACTATGGCTACACCTTC
NA	NA	TRBV2	TRBJ1-5	CASRTERDQPQHF	TGTGCCAGCAGAACTGAACGTGATCAGCCCCAGCATTTT
few	TRBD1	TRBV19	TRBJ1-1	CASSQDRETEAFF	TGTGCCAGTAGTCAGGACAGGGAGACTGAAGCTTTCTTT
NA	NA	TRBV19	TRBJ2-3	CASIDASTDTQYF	TGTGCCAGTATAGATGCTAGCACAGATACGCAGTATTTT
once	NA	TRBV30	TRBJ1-3	CARATGNTIYF	TGTGCCCGAGCTACTGGAAACACCATATATTTT
NA	NA	TRBV6-4	TRBJ1-1	CASSTTLSPWSEAFF	TGTGCCAGCAGTACCACCCTTAGCCCCTGGAGTGAAGCTTTCTTT